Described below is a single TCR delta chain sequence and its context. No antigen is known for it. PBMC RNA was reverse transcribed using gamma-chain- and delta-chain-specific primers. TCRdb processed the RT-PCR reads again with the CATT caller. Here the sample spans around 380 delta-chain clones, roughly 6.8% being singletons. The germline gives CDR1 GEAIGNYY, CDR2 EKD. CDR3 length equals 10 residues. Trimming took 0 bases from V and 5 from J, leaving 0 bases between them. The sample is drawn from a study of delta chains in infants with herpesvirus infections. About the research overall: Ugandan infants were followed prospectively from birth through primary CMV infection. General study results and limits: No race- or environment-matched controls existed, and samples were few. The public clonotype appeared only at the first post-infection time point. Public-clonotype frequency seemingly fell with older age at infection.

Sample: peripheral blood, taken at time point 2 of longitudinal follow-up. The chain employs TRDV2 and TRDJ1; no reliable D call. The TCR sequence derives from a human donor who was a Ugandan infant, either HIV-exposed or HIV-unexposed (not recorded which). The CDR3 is CACDTDKLIF. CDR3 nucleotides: TGTGCCTGTGACACCGATAAACTCATCTTT.